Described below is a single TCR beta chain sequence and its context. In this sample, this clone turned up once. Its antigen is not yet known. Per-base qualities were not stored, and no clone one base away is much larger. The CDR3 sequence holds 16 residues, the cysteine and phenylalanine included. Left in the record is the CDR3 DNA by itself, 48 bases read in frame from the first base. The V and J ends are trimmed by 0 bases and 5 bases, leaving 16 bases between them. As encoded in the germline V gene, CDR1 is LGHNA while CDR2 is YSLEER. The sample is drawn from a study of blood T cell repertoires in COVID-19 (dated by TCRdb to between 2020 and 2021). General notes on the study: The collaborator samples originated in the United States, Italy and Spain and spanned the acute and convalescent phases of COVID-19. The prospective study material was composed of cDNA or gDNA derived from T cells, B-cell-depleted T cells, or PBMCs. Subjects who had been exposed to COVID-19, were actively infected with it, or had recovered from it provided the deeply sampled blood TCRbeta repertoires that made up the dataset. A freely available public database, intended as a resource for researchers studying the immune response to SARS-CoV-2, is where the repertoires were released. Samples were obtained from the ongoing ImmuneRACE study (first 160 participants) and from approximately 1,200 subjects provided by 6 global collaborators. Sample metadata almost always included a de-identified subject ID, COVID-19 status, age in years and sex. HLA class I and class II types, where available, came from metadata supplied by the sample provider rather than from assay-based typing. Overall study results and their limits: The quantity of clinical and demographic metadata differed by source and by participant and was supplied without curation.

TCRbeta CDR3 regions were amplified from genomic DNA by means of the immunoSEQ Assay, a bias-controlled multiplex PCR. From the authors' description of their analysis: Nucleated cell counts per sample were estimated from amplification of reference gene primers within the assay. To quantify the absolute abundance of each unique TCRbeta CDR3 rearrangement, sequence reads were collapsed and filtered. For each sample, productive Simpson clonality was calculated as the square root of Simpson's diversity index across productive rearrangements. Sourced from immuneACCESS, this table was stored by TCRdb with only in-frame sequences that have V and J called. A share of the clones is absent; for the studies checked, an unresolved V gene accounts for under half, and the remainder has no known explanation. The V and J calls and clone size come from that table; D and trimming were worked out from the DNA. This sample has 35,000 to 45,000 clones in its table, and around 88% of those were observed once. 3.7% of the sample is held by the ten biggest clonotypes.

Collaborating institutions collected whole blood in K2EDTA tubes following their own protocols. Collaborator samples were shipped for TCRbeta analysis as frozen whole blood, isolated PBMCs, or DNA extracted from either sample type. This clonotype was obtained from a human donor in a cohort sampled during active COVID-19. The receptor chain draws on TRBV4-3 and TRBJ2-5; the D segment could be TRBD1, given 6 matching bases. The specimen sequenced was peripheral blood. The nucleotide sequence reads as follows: TGCGCCAGCAGCCAAGATCGGGGCAGGGGTAGGGAGACCCAGTACTTC. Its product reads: CASSQDRGRGRETQYF.